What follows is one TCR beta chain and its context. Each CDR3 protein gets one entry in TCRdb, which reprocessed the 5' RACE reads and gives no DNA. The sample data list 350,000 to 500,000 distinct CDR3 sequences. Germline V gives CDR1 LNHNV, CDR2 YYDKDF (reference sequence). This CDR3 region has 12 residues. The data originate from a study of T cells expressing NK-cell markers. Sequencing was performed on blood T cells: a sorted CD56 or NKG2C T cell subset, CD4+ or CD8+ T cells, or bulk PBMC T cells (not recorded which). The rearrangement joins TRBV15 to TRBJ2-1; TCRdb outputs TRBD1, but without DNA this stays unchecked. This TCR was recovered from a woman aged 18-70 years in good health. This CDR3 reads CASGTGNNEQFF.